The T cell receptor (beta chain) described here comes from a study of shared clonotypes between healthy human individuals. Clones were read by immunoSEQ multiplex PCR, and TCRdb kept only the in-frame ones, dropping some. The sample lists around 330,000 clones, approximately 79% seen once, with 10% to 13% in the top ten. Per germline, CDR1 LNHDA and CDR2 SQIVND (reference sequence). Trimming left V 4 bases short and J 6 bases short, with 13 bases between. The CDR3 contains 14 residues. This sequence joins TRBV19 and TRBJ2-1, with a possible D match to TRBD1 (5 bases). The origin of this receptor is a man aged 25-40 years in good health. Input material: memory CD4+ T cells sorted from blood. Noted subset: CD45RA-negative fraction. Here the CDR3 reads CASSTRWGRNEQFF. The CDR3 DNA sequence: TGTGCCAGTAGTACCCGTTGGGGCCGCAATGAGCAGTTCTTC.